Below are 29 T cell receptor beta chains sequenced from a single sample in a study of blood T cell repertoires in COVID-19. TCRdb's table, derived via immunoSEQ multiplex PCR, lists solely in-frame clones and lacks some. The sample shows 50,000 to 70,000 clones, approximately 87% of them seen only once. The sequenced material came from peripheral blood. The receptor source for this set is a man aged 55 to 70 with active or convalescent COVID-19.

The rearrangement links TRBV5-1 to TRBJ1-5; TRBD1 might be the D (5 bases). Germline loops: CDR1 SGHRS, CDR2 YFSETQ. V gave up 0 bases and J gave up 0 bases, with 7 bases separating them. The CDR3 is made up of 15 amino acids. As DNA, the CDR3 is TGCGCCAGCAGCTTGGTAGGGGATAGCAATCAGCCCCAGCATTTT. Translating it yields CASSLVGDSNQPQHF.

The chain joins TRBV5-1 to TRBJ1-2; no definite D call. The ends were cut back, 0 bases at V and 6 bases at J, with 12 bases in the middle. The CDR3 runs to 14 residues. CDR1 is SGHRS, CDR2 YFSETQ, per germline. The CDR3 is CASSLVGGKDGYTF. The DNA for the CDR3 is TGCGCCAGCAGCTTGGTAGGAGGCAAGGATGGCTACACCTTC.

The chain employs TRBV5-5 and TRBJ2-5, with 8 positions matching TRBD2. This CDR3 contains 17 residues. V gave up 3 bases and J gave up 9 bases; unmatched junction bases: 19. Germline CDR1 and CDR2: SGHKS and YYEKEE (reference sequence). The CDR3 region has the DNA TGTGCCAGCAGCTATAACGGGGGTAGCGGGGCCATGGTGTCCCAGTACTTC. This gives the protein CASSYNGGSGAMVSQYF.

V and J are TRBV19 and TRBJ1-4, with 7 bases lining up with TRBD1. The CDR3 totals 14 residues. J lost 8 bases, V lost 5 bases, and 8 bases had no gene match. In germline, CDR1 is LNHDA, CDR2 SQIVND (reference sequence). The CDR3 here is CASSPPRGREKLFF. In DNA, the CDR3 is TGTGCCAGTAGTCCGCCTAGGGGGCGCGAAAAACTGTTTTTT.

CDR3 in DNA: TGTGCCAGTAGTAACAGCGGGCCGTTCTCTGGAAACACCATATATTTT. Translation gives CASSNSGPFSGNTIYF. This chain joins TRBV19 and TRBJ1-3; D not certain. V was clipped by 4 bases and J by 0 bases, with 13 bases between them. Germline lookup yields CDR1 LNHDA and CDR2 SQIVND (reference sequence). The CDR3 totals 16 residues.

The chain links TRBV10-2 to TRBJ2-1; 8 bases match TRBD2. Germline loops: CDR1 WSHSY, CDR2 SAAADI. The CDR3 covers 18 residues. With V trimmed by 4 bases and J by 9 bases, 20 bases remained unmatched. The CDR3 DNA follows: TGCGCCAGCAGTGGGATCATCCTAGCGGGTCTCTCGGACAGTGAGCAGTTCTTC. It codes for CASSGIILAGLSDSEQFF.

The chain is built from TRBV5-6 and TRBJ2-1; weak D call: TRBD2 (6 bases). V lost 3 bases and J lost 6, with 22 bases in between. Germline V gene lookup returns CDR1 SGHDT and CDR2 YYEEEE. This CDR3 has 17 residues. The CDR3 region has the DNA TGTGCCAGCAGCTCCATTGGCCGGGAGTCATCAGCCAATGAGCAGTTCTTC. This encodes CASSSIGRESSANEQFF.

This clone showed up just a few times. This chain joins TRBV30 and TRBJ2-1, with D possibly being TRBD2 (6 bases). CDR1 is GTSNPN and CDR2 is SVGIG in the germline V gene (reference sequence). The CDR3 runs to 16 residues. The V and J ends lost 0 bases and 4 bases respectively, with 16 bases between them. The CDR3 spells CAWSVLGLAPYNEQFF. For the CDR3, the DNA is TGTGCCTGGAGTGTGTTAGGCCTAGCGCCTTACAATGAGCAGTTCTTC.

The chain couples TRBV5-5 to TRBJ1-2; 7 bases fit TRBD1. Germline V gene data show CDR1 as SGHKS and CDR2 as YYEKEE (reference sequence). The CDR3 spans 15 residues. V gave up 1 base and J gave up 5 bases; unmatched junction bases: 8. CDR3 sequence (DNA): TGTGCCAGCAGCTTGAGTACAGGGGTCCAGTATGGCTACACCTTC. The encoded protein is CASSLSTGVQYGYTF.

The V call is TRBV15, the J call TRBJ2-6; 11 nucleotides align to TRBD1. Germline CDR1 LNHNV, CDR2 YYDKDF (reference sequence). The CDR3 runs to 18 residues. Losses at the gene ends were 1 base for V and 0 bases for J; bases not matched to a gene: 2. Here the CDR3 reads CATSRVGQGASGANVLTF. CDR3 in DNA: TGTGCCACCAGCAGAGTCGGACAGGGGGCCTCTGGGGCCAACGTCCTGACTTTC.

V is TRBV19 and J is TRBJ1-5; D possibly corresponds to TRBD1 (6 bases). Germline values: CDR1 LNHDA, CDR2 SQIVND (reference sequence). V gave up 7 bases and J gave up 0 bases, with 13 bases separating them. The CDR3 contains 15 residues. This CDR3 reads CASTTLDSSNQPQHF. The CDR3 DNA sequence: TGTGCCAGTACCACCCTGGACAGTAGCAATCAGCCCCAGCATTTT.

A single count supports this clone. The gene calls are TRBV29-1 and TRBJ2-4, with 8 positions matching TRBD1. CDR1 SQVTM and CDR2 ANQGSEA come from the germline V gene. This CDR3 comprises 14 residues. V lost 5 bases, J lost 9 bases, and 12 bases stayed unmatched. As DNA, the CDR3 is TGCAGCGTTTTCGCGGAAATAACAGGGGGCATTCAGTACTTC. Its translation is CSVFAEITGGIQYF. The whole variable domain, remainder taken from reference TRBV29-1 and TRBJ2-4, is SAVISQKPSRDICQRGTSLTIQCQVDSQVTMMFWYRQQPGQSLTLIATANQGSEATYESGFVIDKFPISRPNLTFSTLTVSNMSPEDSSIYLCSVFAEITGGIQYFGAGTRLSVL.

J is TRBJ2-5 and V is TRBV5-4; TRBD1 aligns across 11 bases. CDR1 and CDR2 (germline): SGHNT, YYREEE (reference sequence). The trim removed 5 bases at V and 4 bases at J, leaving 4 bases unmatched. CDR3 length equals 14 residues. The CDR3 nucleotides read TGTGCCAGCAGGGACAGGGGGCGCGGAGAGACCCAGTACTTC. Encoded protein: CASRDRGRGETQYF.

V is TRBV18 and J is TRBJ1-2, with D perhaps matching TRBD1 (5 bases). Between the trimmed V and J ends, which lost 6 bases and 0 bases, there was a span of 14 bases. This CDR3 region has 15 residues. Germline CDR1 is KGHSH and CDR2 is LQKENI. The CDR3 loop reads CASSQGDSSNYGYTF. CDR3 in DNA: TGTGCCAGCTCCCAAGGGGACTCCTCTAACTATGGCTACACCTTC.

The V call is TRBV5-1, the J call TRBJ2-4, with D perhaps TRBD2 (5 bases). Trimming removed 4 bases from V and 4 bases from J, with 18 bases in between. The V gene's germline CDR1 is SGHRS and CDR2 YFSETQ. This CDR3 is built from 16 residues. CDR3: CASSPLGRRRKNIQYF. DNA of the CDR3: TGCGCCAGCAGCCCTCTAGGGAGAAGGAGAAAAAACATTCAGTACTTC. Variable domain in full (rest from reference TRBV5-1 and TRBJ2-4): KAGVTQTPRYLIKTRGQQVTLSCSPISGHRSVSWYQQTPGQGLQFLFEYFSETQRNKGNFPGRFSGRQFSNSRSEMNVSTLELGDSALYLCASSPLGRRRKNIQYFGAGTRLSVL.

Note on this clone: Within the sample, other DNA sequences also encode this same CDR3. The CDR3 DNA reads TGTGCCAGCAGCTTAGCCGACTATGGCTACACCTTC. Protein sequence: CASSLADYGYTF. This chain links TRBV11-2 with TRBJ1-2; no clear D gene. Germline V gene data show CDR1 as SGHAT and CDR2 as FQNNGV. CDR3 size: 12 residues. The V end was cut by 1 base, the J end by 3 bases, with 3 bases between.

CDR3 DNA sequence: TGCGCCAGCAGCCAAGGGGGGGCTGATCGGGAGGGCCGGGGAAACATTCAGTACTTC. Its translation is CASSQGGADREGRGNIQYF. This rearrangement joins TRBV4-1 to TRBJ2-4; the match to TRBD2 covers 8 bases. V lost 1 base to trimming and J lost 6 bases; unmatched junction nucleotides: 17. CDR1 is MGHRA and CDR2 is YSYEKL in the germline V gene. This CDR3 has 19 amino acids.

The chain has TRBV6-5 and TRBJ2-1; D is unclear. Germline V gene sequence: CDR1 MNHEY, CDR2 SVGAGI. The CDR3 covers 14 residues. Deletions cut 3 bases from V and 0 bases from J, with 6 bases between. The CDR3 region is CASSYESSYNEQFF. The DNA for the CDR3 is TGTGCCAGCAGTTATGAGAGCTCCTACAATGAGCAGTTCTTC.

The gene calls are TRBV3-1 (or the pseudogene TRBV3-2) and TRBJ2-3, with TRBD2 matching over 8 bases. CDR3 length: 17 amino acids. V lost 1 base, J lost 1 base, and 7 bases stayed unmatched. Germline V gene data show CDR1 as LGHDT and CDR2 as YNNKEL (reference sequence). The CDR3 reads CASSQGVGREGTDTQYF. Written as DNA, the CDR3 is TGTGCCAGCAGCCAAGGCGTCGGGAGGGAGGGCACAGATACGCAGTATTTT.

V and J are TRBV19 and TRBJ2-1, with TRBD2 identical over 12 bases. The CDR3 totals 19 residues. The V and J ends lost 5 bases and 6 bases, in that order; junction bases with no gene match: 17. CDR1 is LNHDA and CDR2 is SQIVND in the germline V gene (reference sequence). Here the CDR3 DNA reads TGTGCCAGTAGTCCCCGGACTAGCGGGGTGTATCGGCCCTCCAATGAGCAGTTCTTC. This gives the protein CASSPRTSGVYRPSNEQFF.

The V call is TRBV5-6, the J call TRBJ2-3; a weak D match, TRBD2 (6 bases). The germline V gene has CDR1 SGHDT and CDR2 YYEEEE. The CDR3 sequence is 15 residues long. The V end lost 5 bases, the J end lost 9 bases, and 22 bases lay between the germline ends. CDR3 coding DNA: TGTGCCAGCAGACCCACCGGGACGGGGGATGGAACGCAGTATTTT. Translating it yields CASRPTGTGDGTQYF.

This clone was recorded once. The J gene is TRBJ1-2, the V gene TRBV5-1; D is perhaps TRBD1 (5 bases). This CDR3 is built from 15 residues. The germline gives CDR1 SGHRS, CDR2 YFSETQ. V gave up 4 bases and J gave up 6 bases, with 19 bases separating them. The CDR3 coding sequence is TGCGCCAGCAGCCCCGACAGAACTCGGGCCAATGGCTACACCTTC. Its translation is CASSPDRTRANGYTF.

V and J are TRBV5-1 and TRBJ1-2; D is possibly TRBD1 (6 bases). Germline V gene lookup returns CDR1 SGHRS and CDR2 YFSETQ. This CDR3 is 14 amino acids long. V was shortened by 4 bases and J by 2 bases, with 12 bases between the two germline ends. The CDR3 nucleotides read TGCGCCAGCAGCCGAGAAGGGGGAAACTATGGCTACACCTTC. As protein: CASSREGGNYGYTF.

V and J are TRBV7-2 and TRBJ1-1; 8 bases are shared with TRBD1. The CDR3 spans 14 residues. V dropped 1 base and J dropped 9; count of bases not matched to a gene: 7. From germline, CDR1 is SGHTA and CDR2 FQGNSA. This CDR3 reads CASSLGGGQVKAFF. In nucleotides, the CDR3 is TGTGCCAGCAGCTTAGGAGGGGGACAGGTAAAAGCTTTCTTT. The full variable domain, in which reference TRBV7-2 and TRBJ1-1 provide the parts outside the CDR3, is GAGVSQSPSNKVTEKGKDVELRCDPISGHTALYWYRQSLGQGLEFLIYFQGNSAPDKSGLPSDRFSAERTGGSVSTLTIQRTQQEDSAVYLCASSLGGGQVKAFFGQGTRLTVV.

The chain is built from TRBV5-4 and TRBJ2-3, with a possible D match to TRBD2 (5 bases). Trimming took off 2 bases at V and 2 bases at J, with 15 bases between the two ends. The CDR3 runs 16 residues. Germline V gives CDR1 SGHNT, CDR2 YYREEE (reference sequence). The DNA for the CDR3 is TGTGCCAGCAGCTTCGGCCTAGCAGCGAACACAGATACGCAGTATTTT. It translates to CASSFGLAANTDTQYF. Using reference TRBV5-4 and TRBJ2-3 for the parts outside the CDR3, the full variable domain is ETGVTQSPTHLIKTRGQQVTLRCSSQSGHNTVSWYQQALGQGPQFIFQYYREEENGRGNFPPRFSGLQFPNYSSELNVNALELDDSALYLCASSFGLAANTDTQYFGPGTRLTVL.

The V gene is TRBV3-1 (or the pseudogene TRBV3-2), the J gene TRBJ2-2; TRBD1 might be the D (5 bases). The CDR3 runs to 14 residues. Germline V lookup: CDR1 LGHDT, CDR2 YNNKEL (reference sequence). V was cut by 2 bases and J by 3 bases, with 7 bases left in between. The CDR3 loop is CASSQLQDTGELFF. Written as DNA, the CDR3 is TGTGCCAGCAGCCAATTACAGGACACCGGGGAGCTGTTTTTT.

The rearrangement joins TRBV7-2 to TRBJ1-4, with 7 bases identical to TRBD1. CDR1 SGHTA and CDR2 FQGNSA come from the germline V gene. The CDR3 contains 19 residues. V was pared by 2 bases and J by 6 bases, with 18 bases of the junction left unmatched. The CDR3 bases are TGTGCCAGCAGCTTAAGGTCTTTGGTCAGGGGGGATTACTATGAAAAACTGTTTTTT. This codes for CASSLRSLVRGDYYEKLFF.

This rearrangement joins TRBV7-2 to TRBJ1-1; D might be TRBD1 (5 bases). CDR1 is SGHTA, CDR2 FQGNSA, per germline. Trimming removed 5 bases from V and 2 bases from J, with 15 bases in between. CDR3 length equals 15 residues. CDR3 region: CASSPWGSQNTEAFF. Written as DNA, the CDR3 is TGTGCCAGCAGCCCATGGGGCAGCCAAAACACTGAAGCTTTCTTT.

This chain links TRBV27 with TRBJ1-1; D perhaps matches TRBD1 (5 bases). From germline, CDR1 is MNHEY and CDR2 SMNVEV (reference sequence). The CDR3 contains 15 residues. Trimming stripped 0 bases from V and 5 bases from J, with 13 bases between. The CDR3 loop reads CASSLSTREGTEAFF. CDR3 coding DNA: TGTGCCAGCAGTTTATCGACCAGGGAGGGGACTGAAGCTTTCTTT.